A selection of T cell receptor beta chains follows, all from one sample in a study of graft-versus-host responses after intestinal transplantation. Profiled with immunoSEQ multiplex PCR; TCRdb holds only in-frame clones, not every one. The sample includes about 88,000 clones, about 94% seen only once; the top ten take 0.15% to 0.2%. No antigen is known for these receptors. The sequencing used unstimulated CD4+ T cells sorted from spleen or lymph node cells, collected before transplant. The source is a human donor who was the organ donor for an intestinal transplant. The CDR3 runs from the conserved cysteine through the conserved F or W.

j_gene,v_gene,CDR3aa
TRBJ2-3,TRBV14,CASSQDPPVGGTQYF
TRBJ1-1,TRBV6-5,CAAGGTEAFF
TRBJ1-6,TRBV4-2,CASSREGRGSPLHF
TRBJ2-7,TRBV5-4,CASSSSPNSGGPYEQYF
TRBJ1-2,TRBV19,CASKNAHYGYTF
TRBJ2-1,TRBV5-5,CASSLGRVSGSYNEQFF
TRBJ1-2,TRBV6-5,CASSYQDGQGDYGYTF
TRBJ1-2,TRBV5-1,CASSLDGRGYTF
TRBJ2-1,TRBV29-1,CSVVRLAGDEQFF
TRBJ1-1,TRBV12-5,CASGLVTGNTEAFF
TRBJ1-1,TRBV6-1,CASREGLVNTEAFF
TRBJ1-2,TRBV29-1,CSVRAQTGGNGYTF
TRBJ1-2,TRBV6-1,CASSEAGGLYGYTF
TRBJ2-3,TRBV10-3,CAISGGKGTDTQYF
TRBJ2-3,TRBV4-3,CASSQVGSGGPDTQYF
TRBJ1-5,TRBV6-4,CASSQGPNQPQHF
TRBJ2-5,TRBV7-2,CASSSSWTGGGETQYF
TRBJ2-3,TRBV27,CASSFPLTDTQYF
TRBJ2-7,TRBV5-1,CASSLELASYEQYF
TRBJ1-1,TRBV5-5,CASSRPHMNTEAFF
TRBJ2-5,TRBV19,CASSIDRTVQETQYF
TRBJ1-3,TRBV19,CASSSSRQLPSGNTIYF
TRBJ2-5,TRBV7-8,CASSLQETQYF
TRBJ2-5,TRBV21-1,CASSKAYKDRGFETQYF
TRBJ1-2,TRBV5-1,CASSVSLGQGLGYTF
TRBJ2-1,TRBV7-2,CASSLVASGAYNEQFF
TRBJ2-2,TRBV6-1,CASSFNGNTGELFF
TRBJ2-5,TRBV11-2,CASSRGRDQETQYF
TRBJ1-3,TRBV28,CASSSPFSGNTIYF
TRBJ2-5,TRBV20-1,CSAMEETQYF
TRBJ1-3,TRBV5-1,CASSLERASGNTIYF
TRBJ2-1,TRBV19,CASSIAGIGRNEQFF
TRBJ2-7,TRBV15,CATSREQGLHEQYF
TRBJ2-6,TRBV4-2,CASSQVTSGGADSGANVLTF
TRBJ1-2,TRBV7-8,CASSPGSSYGYTF
TRBJ2-7,TRBV28,CASRTTGTGNYEQYF
TRBJ2-2,TRBV27,CASSFFRAVNTGELFF
TRBJ2-7,TRBV6-5,CASSYTYEQYF
TRBJ1-4,TRBV6-5,CASRRGGANEKLFF
TRBJ1-5,TRBV9,CASSVSGQPGQPQHF
TRBJ2-3,TRBV6-1,CASGAVSSTDTQYF
TRBJ1-5,TRBV7-7,CASSTTGDQPQHF
TRBJ2-7,TRBV10-3,CAISERGTGLTQQYF
TRBJ1-2,TRBV6-6,CASTDGPVGDYGYTF
TRBJ2-5,TRBV5-4,CASSMGRSRETQYF
TRBJ1-1,TRBV5-1,CASSLFPGAVDTEAFF
TRBJ2-1,TRBV6-1,CASSEDRGGRDHYNEQFF
TRBJ1-1,TRBV6-1,CASSEAVNTEAFF